The rows below give T cell receptor beta chains drawn from one sample of a study of blood T cell repertoires in COVID-19. Sequenced by immunoSEQ multiplex PCR; TCRdb stores in-frame clones only, minus some. The data show under 250,000 clones, around 86% seen once. Sequenced input: peripheral blood. These receptors all come from a woman in her 70s with COVID-19, enrolled during active disease. CDR3s include the opening cysteine and the closing phenylalanine or tryptophan. Fields, in order: clone size, J gene, V gene, D gene, CDR3 DNA, CDR3 protein. D genes are given only for firm matches. Only part of the rows carry a size: once, few, many, or a class if the clone is expanded.

size: .
J: TRBJ2-2
V: TRBV11-2
D: TRBD2
DNA: TGTGCCAGCAGCCCCGGACTAGCGGGAGCCCCCGGGGAGCTGTTTTTT
CDR3: CASSPGLAGAPGELFF

size: .
J: TRBJ1-5
V: TRBV15
D: .
DNA: TGTGCCACCAGCTCATCCCGGTTGGGGGGTCTCCGAAGGAGCAATCAGCCCCAGCATTTT
CDR3: CATSSSRLGGLRRSNQPQHF

size: .
J: TRBJ1-5
V: TRBV6-4
D: TRBD1
DNA: TGTGCCAGCAATAACGGGACAGGGGGCCAGCAGCCCCAGCATTTT
CDR3: CASNNGTGGQQPQHF

size: .
J: TRBJ2-5
V: TRBV6-5
D: TRBD1
DNA: TGTGCCAGCAGGGCGACAGGGGCTCTAGGCGAGACCCAGTACTTC
CDR3: CASRATGALGETQYF

size: once
J: TRBJ2-7
V: TRBV18
D: TRBD1
DNA: TGTGCCAGCTCACCCGGGACAGCCCACGAGCAGTACTTC
CDR3: CASSPGTAHEQYF

size: once
J: TRBJ2-5
V: TRBV7-2
D: .
DNA: TGTGCCAGCAGCCCCCAGCGGGCGTCCCAAGAGACCCAGTACTTC
CDR3: CASSPQRASQETQYF

size: .
J: TRBJ1-2
V: TRBV7-2
D: .
DNA: TGTGCCAGCAGCTTAGAGGGCAGGGGTAACTATGGCTACACCTTC
CDR3: CASSLEGRGNYGYTF

size: .
J: TRBJ2-7
V: TRBV5-1
D: TRBD2
DNA: TGCGCCAGCAGCTTGACGAGCGGGAGCTACGAGCAGTACTTC
CDR3: CASSLTSGSYEQYF

size: .
J: TRBJ2-1
V: TRBV28
D: TRBD1
DNA: TGTGCCAGCAGTTCCATGACAGGGGACAATGAGCAGTTCTTC
CDR3: CASSSMTGDNEQFF

size: many
J: TRBJ1-1
V: TRBV5-4
D: .
DNA: TGTGCCAGCAGCCAAGGGACAAACACTGAAGCTTTCTTT
CDR3: CASSQGTNTEAFF

size: .
J: TRBJ2-1
V: TRBV10-1
D: TRBD2
DNA: TGCGCCAGCAGTGATGGGACTAGCGGGAGAGGGGAGCAGTTCTTC
CDR3: CASSDGTSGRGEQFF

size: .
J: TRBJ2-7
V: TRBV6-5
D: .
DNA: TGTGCCAGCAGTAACGCGGGAAGCTACGAGCAGTACTTC
CDR3: CASSNAGSYEQYF

size: many
J: TRBJ2-2
V: TRBV30
D: .
DNA: TGTGCCTGGCTAAAGATGGACTCATCCACCGGGGAGCTGTTTTTT
CDR3: CAWLKMDSSTGELFF

size: .
J: TRBJ2-7
V: TRBV5-4
D: TRBD2
DNA: TGTGCCAGCAGCTTCGTAAGCGGGAGTCAGTCCGGCGAGCAGTACTTC
CDR3: CASSFVSGSQSGEQYF

size: .
J: TRBJ2-7
V: TRBV6-2/TRBV6-3
D: .
DNA: TGTGCCAGCATTTCCTCGTCTAGCTCGGTCTACGAGCAGTACTTC
CDR3: CASISSSSSVYEQYF

size: .
J: TRBJ2-7
V: TRBV7-2
D: TRBD1
DNA: TGTGCCAGCAGCCTAACCGGGACAGCTGATATCCTCGGGCAGTACTTC
CDR3: CASSLTGTADILGQYF

size: .
J: TRBJ2-7
V: TRBV5-1
D: .
DNA: TGCGCCAGCAGCTTGGGGCAGGCCCGATACGAGCAGTACTTC
CDR3: CASSLGQARYEQYF

size: .
J: TRBJ2-7
V: TRBV5-1
D: TRBD1
DNA: TGCGCCAGCAGCACCACGCCGGGACAGGTTCGCGAGCAGTACTTC
CDR3: CASSTTPGQVREQYF

size: .
J: TRBJ1-3
V: TRBV28
D: .
DNA: TGTGCCAGCAGGGATACAAGGGGGACTGGAAACACCATATATTTT
CDR3: CASRDTRGTGNTIYF

size: .
J: TRBJ1-2
V: TRBV24-1
D: .
DNA: TGTGCCACCAGTGATCCAGGGTATTCCTATGGCTACACCTTC
CDR3: CATSDPGYSYGYTF

size: once
J: TRBJ2-3
V: TRBV28
D: TRBD1
DNA: TGTGCCAGCAGTGGCGGGACAGGGGGGACAGATACGCAGTATTTT
CDR3: CASSGGTGGTDTQYF

size: few
J: TRBJ1-1
V: TRBV25-1
D: TRBD1
DNA: TGTGCCAGCGGGCGACAGGGGAGAAACACTGAAGCTTTCTTT
CDR3: CASGRQGRNTEAFF

size: .
J: TRBJ1-5
V: TRBV7-9
D: TRBD1
DNA: TGTGCCAGCAGCCGATGGACAGGGACGGGTGATCAGCCCCAGCATTTT
CDR3: CASSRWTGTGDQPQHF

size: .
J: TRBJ1-1
V: TRBV6-5
D: TRBD1
DNA: TGTGCCAGCAGTTACGGGACAGGGGGCAGGAACACTGAAGCTTTCTTT
CDR3: CASSYGTGGRNTEAFF

size: .
J: TRBJ2-7
V: TRBV14
D: .
DNA: TGTGCCAGCAGCCAAGTGTCCCAGGGGTACGAGCAGTACTTC
CDR3: CASSQVSQGYEQYF

size: .
J: TRBJ2-7
V: TRBV7-2
D: TRBD1
DNA: TGTGCCAGCAGCCCAGACAGGGGGTCCGCCTACGAGCAGTACTTC
CDR3: CASSPDRGSAYEQYF

size: .
J: TRBJ2-1
V: TRBV24-1
D: .
DNA: TGTGCCACCAGTGAGTACGGGACTGGCGTCAATGAGCAGTTCTTC
CDR3: CATSEYGTGVNEQFF